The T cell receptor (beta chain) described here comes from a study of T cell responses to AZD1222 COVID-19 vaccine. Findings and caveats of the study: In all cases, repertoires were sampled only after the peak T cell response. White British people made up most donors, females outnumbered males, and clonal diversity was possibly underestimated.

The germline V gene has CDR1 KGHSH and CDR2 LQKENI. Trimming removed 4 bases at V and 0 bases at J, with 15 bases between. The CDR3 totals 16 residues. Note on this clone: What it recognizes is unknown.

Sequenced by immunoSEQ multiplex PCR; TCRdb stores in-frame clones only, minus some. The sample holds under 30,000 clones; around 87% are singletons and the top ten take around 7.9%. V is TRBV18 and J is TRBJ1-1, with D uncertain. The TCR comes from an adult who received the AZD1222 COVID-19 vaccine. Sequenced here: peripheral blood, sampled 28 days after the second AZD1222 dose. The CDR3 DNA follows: TGTGCCAGCTCACTCGCGGATCCCGACTTGAACACTGAAGCTTTCTTT. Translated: CASSLADPDLNTEAFF.